Following are 17 T cell receptor beta chains from one sample sequenced in a study of brain T cells in children with intractable seizures. Clones were sequenced by immunoSEQ multiplex PCR, and TCRdb holds only the in-frame ones, with some missing. The profile covers under 400,000 clones, with over 90% appearing a single time and around 6% taken by the ten largest. The time point here: blood from clinic visit 5 months post-surgery; TSC patient then seizure free. The sample here was peripheral blood, taken approximately 5 months after surgery. Receptors were obtained from a boy under two years old with tuberous sclerosis and intractable seizures.

The rearrangement links TRBV9 to TRBJ1-2; D remains ambiguous. Trimming stripped 0 bases from V and 5 bases from J, with 14 bases between. The CDR3 runs 15 residues. Germline-derived CDR1 and CDR2 are SGDLS and YYNGEE. The DNA for the CDR3 is TGTGCCAGCAGCGTAGGACGGAGCACCGAATATGGCTACACCTTC. This gives the protein CASSVGRSTEYGYTF.

This chain connects TRBV10-1 to TRBJ1-2; no definite D call. The length of the CDR3 is 13 residues. Trimming stripped 0 bases from V and 3 bases from J, with 5 bases between. Germline assignment: CDR1 WNHNN and CDR2 SYGVQD (reference sequence). The CDR3 sequence: CASSESVYYGYTF. In DNA form, the CDR3 reads TGCGCCAGCAGTGAGTCGGTTTACTATGGCTACACCTTC.

This chain joins TRBV2 and TRBJ2-7; tentatively, D is TRBD1 (5 bases). The V gene's germline CDR1 is SNHLY and CDR2 FYNNEI. The CDR3 has 12 amino acids. Trimming stripped 6 bases from V and 3 bases from J, with 9 bases between. CDR3 sequence (DNA): TGTGCCAGCAGCGCAGGGAACTACGAGCAGTACTTC. Residues: CASSAGNYEQYF.

The chain combines TRBV20-1 with TRBJ1-5; D remains ambiguous. The germline CDR1 and CDR2 sequences are DFQATT and SNEGSKA (reference sequence). Trimming left V 3 bases short and J 6 bases short, with 18 bases between. This CDR3 has 15 amino acids. CDR3 coding DNA: TGCAGTGCTAGTGCGGGTTTGAAAGTGGGTCAGCCCCAGCATTTT. This translates into CSASAGLKVGQPQHF.

The chain joins TRBV6-2 or TRBV6-3 to TRBJ2-3; TRBD1 matches 7 bases. V dropped 2 bases and J dropped 6; count of bases not matched to a gene: 11. Germline loops: CDR1 MNHEY, CDR2 SVGEGT. This CDR3 contains 16 residues. For the CDR3, the DNA is TGTGCCAGCAGTTACCCGCTATCCACAGGGGCGGATACGCAGTATTTT. This codes for CASSYPLSTGADTQYF.

This clone was observed a handful of times. This CDR3 is CASSTPGGGTEAFF. The CDR3 nucleotides read TGTGCCAGCAGCACTCCGGGAGGGGGCACTGAAGCTTTCTTT. The J gene is TRBJ1-1, the V gene TRBV9, with a tentative D call TRBD1 (6 bases). The CDR3 is 14 amino acids. Trimming shortened V by 4 bases and J by 4 bases, and 14 bases separated the two germline ends. The germline V gene has CDR1 SGDLS and CDR2 YYNGEE. The whole variable domain, remainder taken from reference TRBV9 and TRBJ1-1, is DSGVTQTPKHLITATGQRVTLRCSPRSGDLSVYWYQQSLDQGLQFLIQYYNGEERAKGNILERFSAQQFPDLHSELNLSSLELGDSALYFCASSTPGGGTEAFFGQGTRLTVV.

V gene TRBV4-1 combines with J gene TRBJ1-2, with D possibly matching TRBD1 (5 bases). This CDR3 is 17 amino acids long. The ends were cut back, 2 bases at V and 2 bases at J, with 18 bases in the middle. Germline CDR1 is MGHRA and CDR2 is YSYEKL. The CDR3 DNA sequence: TGCGCCAGCAGCCAACCCGGAGGGCAGGGTGGCAACTATGGCTACACCTTC. Translated, it gives CASSQPGGQGGNYGYTF.

The chain links TRBV5-1 to TRBJ2-1; 14 bases match TRBD2. The CDR3 length is 17 residues. Trimming cost V 3 bases and J 7 bases; bases outside gene matches: 9. In germline, CDR1 is SGHRS, CDR2 YFSETQ. DNA of the CDR3: TGCGCCAGCAGCTACCCCGGACTAGCGGGGGGTGGGAATGAGCAGTTCTTC. Protein: CASSYPGLAGGGNEQFF.

The rearrangement uses TRBV4-2 and TRBJ2-1; TRBD2 matches at 8 bases. The CDR3 consists of 16 residues. Germline CDR1 LGHNA, CDR2 YNFKEQ. J was trimmed by 2 bases and V by 0 bases; bases with no gene match: 3. CDR3 nucleotide sequence: TGTGCCAGCAGCCAAGATCTCGGGGGGGCCTACAATGAGCAGTTCTTC. Its translation: CASSQDLGGAYNEQFF.

This clone was seen once. This chain uses TRBV11-2 with TRBJ2-3, with 7 positions matching TRBD1. Germline values: CDR1 SGHAT, CDR2 FQNNGV. The CDR3 sequence is 15 residues long. Losses at the gene ends were 5 bases for V and 4 bases for J; bases not matched to a gene: 9. In DNA, the CDR3 is TGTGCCAGCAGCCCGGGACAGAAAAAGCCAGATACGCAGTATTTT. It encodes CASSPGQKKPDTQYF.

This clone occurred once. V gene TRBV6-5 combines with J gene TRBJ2-1, with 14 bases matching TRBD2. CDR1 and CDR2 (germline): MNHEY, SVGAGI. The CDR3 spans 12 residues. The trim removed 8 bases at V and 13 bases at J, leaving 4 bases unmatched. CDR3 region: CASGTSGGPQFF. CDR3 sequence (DNA): TGTGCCAGCGGGACTAGCGGGGGACCCCAGTTCTTC.

This chain connects TRBV5-1 to TRBJ2-1; D may be TRBD2 (5 bases). Trimming removed 2 bases at V and 7 bases at J, with 16 bases between. Per germline, CDR1 SGHRS and CDR2 YFSETQ. The CDR3 length is 15 residues. The CDR3 DNA is TGCGCCAGCAGCTTCAACGGGATAACCGGAAATGAGCAGTTCTTC. It specifies CASSFNGITGNEQFF.

The CDR3 here is CASSLLKGLNTEAFF. The CDR3 DNA sequence: TGTGCCAGCAGCCTACTCAAAGGGTTGAACACTGAAGCTTTCTTT. The V gene is TRBV4-2, the J gene TRBJ1-1; the D is unclear. Trimming stripped 4 bases from V and 0 bases from J, with 12 bases between. Per germline, CDR1 LGHNA and CDR2 YNFKEQ. This CDR3 has 15 residues.

The chain employs TRBV6-5 and TRBJ2-7; 7 positions agree with TRBD2. The CDR3 contains 13 residues. V dropped 4 bases and J dropped 9; count of bases not matched to a gene: 9. Germline CDR1 and CDR2: MNHEY and SVGAGI. The CDR3 nucleotides read TGTGCCAGCAGTTCGGGGGGACCAAGGGGGCAGTACTTC. Encoded protein: CASSSGGPRGQYF.

This clone was recorded once. The DNA of the CDR3 is TGCGCCAGCAGCCAAGGGGTCCCCTGGGACACTGAAGCTTTCTTT. Translation gives CASSQGVPWDTEAFF. The V call is TRBV4-1, the J call TRBJ1-1; D call uncertain. The V end lost 1 base, the J end lost 3 bases, and 12 bases lay between the germline ends. The V gene's germline CDR1 is MGHRA and CDR2 YSYEKL. This CDR3 contains 15 residues.

The chain employs TRBV5-6 and TRBJ2-7; 7 bases align to TRBD2. The CDR3 spans 16 residues. V was pared by 0 bases and J by 2 bases, with 8 bases of the junction left unmatched. Germline V gene sequence: CDR1 SGHDT, CDR2 YYEEEE. The CDR3: CASSLAVAGPTYEQYF. The CDR3 DNA follows: TGTGCCAGCAGCTTGGCGGTAGCGGGCCCTACCTACGAGCAGTACTTC. Filled out from reference TRBV5-6 and TRBJ2-7, the complete variable domain reads DAGVTQSPTHLIKTRGQQVTLRCSPKSGHDTVSWYQQALGQGPQFIFQYYEEEERQRGNFPDRFSGHQFPNYSSELNVNALLLGDSALYLCASSLAVAGPTYEQYFGPGTRLTVT.

The chain employs TRBV4-2 and TRBJ2-6; possibly TRBD2 for D (5 bases). The CDR3 loop spans 18 amino acids. Looked up from germline, CDR1 is LGHNA and CDR2 is YNFKEQ. V lost 0 bases and J lost 2, with 14 bases in between. DNA for the CDR3: TGTGCCAGCAGCCAAGATGGCGGGTTGTTTACTGGGGCCAACGTCCTGACTTTC. Its protein is CASSQDGGLFTGANVLTF.